Described below is a single T cell receptor (beta chain) sequence and its context. Its antigen remains undetermined. No much larger clone exists at a distance of one base, and base qualities are not known. The data derive from a study of T cell changes during pregnancy in multiple sclerosis (dated by TCRdb to 2018 to 2020). As for the study more broadly: The study looked at changes in the T cell repertoire across pregnancy in women with multiple sclerosis.

According to the germline V gene, CDR1 reads MGHRA and CDR2 reads YSYEKL. The V and J ends are trimmed by 0 bases and 5 bases, leaving 10 bases between them. The CDR3 spans 14 residues, from the cysteine through the phenylalanine. Only CDR3 DNA is held: 42 bases, read in frame from base 1. The protocol used for the library was the immunoSEQ multiplex PCR assay. TCRdb retrieved this table from immuneACCESS and kept in-frame rearrangements only. Not all clones are present; in checked studies, unresolved V genes account for under half, and no reason is known for the remainder. Recorded for this sample are tens of thousands of clones; 89% of them occurred a single time. Jointly, the top ten make up roughly a tenth of the sample.

This chain is built from TRBV4-1 and TRBJ2-5; there is no confident call for the D gene. The TCR originated in a female donor with multiple sclerosis, enrolled in a pregnancy study. Specimen: CD8+ T cells from peripheral blood mononuclear cells, collected in the second trimester of pregnancy. Here the CDR3 is given as CASSQERVRETQYF. The nucleotides are TGCGCCAGCAGCCAAGAACGGGTCCGGGAGACCCAGTACTTC.